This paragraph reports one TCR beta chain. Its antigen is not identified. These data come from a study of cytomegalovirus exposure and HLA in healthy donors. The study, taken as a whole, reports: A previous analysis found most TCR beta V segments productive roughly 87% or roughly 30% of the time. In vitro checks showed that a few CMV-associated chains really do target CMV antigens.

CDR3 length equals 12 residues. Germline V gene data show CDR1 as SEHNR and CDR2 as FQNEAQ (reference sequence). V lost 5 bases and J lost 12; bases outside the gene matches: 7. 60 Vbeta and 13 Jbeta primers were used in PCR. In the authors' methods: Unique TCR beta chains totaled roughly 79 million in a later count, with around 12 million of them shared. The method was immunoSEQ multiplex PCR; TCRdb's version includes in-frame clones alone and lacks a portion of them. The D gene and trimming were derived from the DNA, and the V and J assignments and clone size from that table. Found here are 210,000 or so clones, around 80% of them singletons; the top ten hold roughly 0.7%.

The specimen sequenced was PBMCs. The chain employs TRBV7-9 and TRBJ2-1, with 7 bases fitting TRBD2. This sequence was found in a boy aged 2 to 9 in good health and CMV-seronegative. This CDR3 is CASSSGTLRQFF. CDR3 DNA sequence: TGTGCCAGCAGCAGCGGGACTCTTCGGCAGTTCTTC.